Given below is one T cell receptor beta chain in context. The antigen remains undetermined. Researchers grouped second doses given at about 4 or about 12 weeks into one pool. Sequencing used immunoSEQ multiplex PCR; TCRdb keeps in-frame clones, though not all of them. The table records more than 120,000 clones, roughly 90% of them present only once. The data stem from a study of T cell responses to AZD1222 COVID-19 vaccine. General study results and limits: White British people made up most donors, females outnumbered males, and clonal diversity was possibly underestimated.

This TCR was recovered from an adult who received the AZD1222 COVID-19 vaccine. The specimen comprised peripheral blood, sampled 28 days after the second AZD1222 dose.

CDR3 DNA sequence: TGTGCCAGCAGCTTCGGGACACCCAATCAGCCCCAGCATTTT. The encoded protein is CASSFGTPNQPQHF. The chain uses TRBV7-2 and TRBJ1-5; tentative D call: TRBD1 (6 bases). Germline CDR1 reads SGHTA; CDR2 reads FQGNSA. This CDR3 is built from 14 residues. V was trimmed by 3 bases and J by 3 bases, leaving 9 bases between them.